This T cell receptor beta chain was identified during a study of blood T cell repertoires in COVID-19. Measured with immunoSEQ multiplex PCR; TCRdb has only the in-frame clones, and not every one. The sample yields about 280,000 clones, 85% seen once. Trimming left V 2 bases short and J 5 bases short, with 9 bases between. The CDR3 has 13 amino acids. The germline V gene encodes CDR1 LNHDA and CDR2 SQIVND (reference sequence). Cohort 3 recovery required two negative PCRs, clearance, or symptom resolution. The V gene is TRBV19, the J gene TRBJ1-2, with a possible D match to TRBD1 (6 bases). The source material was PBMCs or T cells enriched from blood (not recorded which). The source is a woman aged 45-65 years who had recovered from COVID-19. CDR3 residues: CASSIQGHYGYTF. The CDR3, as DNA: TGTGCCAGTAGTATACAGGGACATTATGGCTACACCTTC.